The sequence of this TCR beta chain was determined in a study of cytomegalovirus exposure and HLA in healthy donors. With 60 Vbeta and 13 Jbeta primers, the PCR was carried out. The repertoire was sequenced with immunoSEQ multiplex PCR; TCRdb's copy has only in-frame clones and lacks some. Of around 300,000 clones listed, approximately 90% are singletons. This TCR was sampled from a woman between 18 and 29 years old in good health and CMV-seronegative. Sequencing was done on a sample of PBMCs.

CDR3 loop: CASSYSSRGRGYTF. The DNA of the CDR3 is TGTGCCAGCAGTTACTCATCCAGGGGAAGGGGCTACACCTTC. The chain couples TRBV6-5 to TRBJ1-2; TRBD1 might be the D (6 bases). Germline-derived CDR1 and CDR2 are MNHEY and SVGAGI. V lost 0 bases and J lost 8, with 13 bases in between. The CDR3 covers 14 residues.